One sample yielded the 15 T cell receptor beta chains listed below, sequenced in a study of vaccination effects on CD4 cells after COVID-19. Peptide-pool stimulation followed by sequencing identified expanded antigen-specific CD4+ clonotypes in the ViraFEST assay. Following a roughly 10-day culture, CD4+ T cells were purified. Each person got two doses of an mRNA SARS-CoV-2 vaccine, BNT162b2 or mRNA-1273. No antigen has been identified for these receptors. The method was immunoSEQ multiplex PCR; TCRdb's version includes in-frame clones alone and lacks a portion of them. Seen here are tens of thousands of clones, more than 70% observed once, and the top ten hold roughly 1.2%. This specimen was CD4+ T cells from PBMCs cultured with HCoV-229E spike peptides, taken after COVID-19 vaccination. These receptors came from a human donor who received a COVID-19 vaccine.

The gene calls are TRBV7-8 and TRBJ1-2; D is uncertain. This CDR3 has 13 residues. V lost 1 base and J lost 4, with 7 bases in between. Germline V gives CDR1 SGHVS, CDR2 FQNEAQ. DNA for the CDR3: TGTGCCAGCAGCTTAGGGCGAGGCTATGGCTACACCTTC. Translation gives CASSLGRGYGYTF.

In DNA form, the CDR3 reads TGCGCCAGCAGCCTAGGGACAGGGGGCGCTGAAAATGAGCAGTTCTTC. Its protein is CASSLGTGGAENEQFF. The J gene is TRBJ2-1, the V gene TRBV5-1; TRBD1 aligns across 12 bases. Germline-derived CDR1 and CDR2 are SGHRS and YFSETQ. V trimming: 4 bases; J trimming: 7 bases; junction bases outside the gene matches: 9. CDR3 length equals 16 residues.

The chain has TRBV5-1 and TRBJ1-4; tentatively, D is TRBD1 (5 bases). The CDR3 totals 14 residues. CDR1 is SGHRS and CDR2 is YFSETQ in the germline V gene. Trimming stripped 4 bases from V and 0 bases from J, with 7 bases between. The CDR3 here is CASSVGATNEKLFF. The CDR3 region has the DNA TGCGCCAGCAGCGTGGGGGCAACTAATGAAAAACTGTTTTTT.

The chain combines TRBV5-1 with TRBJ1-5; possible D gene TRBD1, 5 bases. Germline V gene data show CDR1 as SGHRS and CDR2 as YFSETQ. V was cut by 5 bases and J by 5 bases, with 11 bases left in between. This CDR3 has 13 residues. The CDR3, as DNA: TGCGCCAGCAGTAGGCAGGGCGATCAGCCCCAGCATTTT. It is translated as CASSRQGDQPQHF.

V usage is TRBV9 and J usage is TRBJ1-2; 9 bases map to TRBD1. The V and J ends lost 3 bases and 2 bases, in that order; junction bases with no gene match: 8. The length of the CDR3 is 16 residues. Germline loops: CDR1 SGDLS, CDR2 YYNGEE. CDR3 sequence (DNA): TGTGCCAGCAGCGCCGCCCGGGACAGGGCCAACTATGGCTACACCTTC. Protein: CASSAARDRANYGYTF. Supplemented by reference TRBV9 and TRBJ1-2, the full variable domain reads DSGVTQTPKHLITATGQRVTLRCSPRSGDLSVYWYQQSLDQGLQFLIQYYNGEERAKGNILERFSAQQFPDLHSELNLSSLELGDSALYFCASSAARDRANYGYTFGSGTRLTVV.

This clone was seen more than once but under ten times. This CDR3 is CASSIPRGRTSGNTGELFF. In nucleotides, the CDR3 is TGTGCCAGTAGTATTCCGCGCGGACGGACTAGCGGGAACACCGGGGAGCTGTTTTTT. The chain has TRBV19 and TRBJ2-2, with 10 bases aligning to TRBD2. Germline CDR1 and CDR2: LNHDA and SQIVND (reference sequence). V gave up 3 bases and J gave up 1 base; unmatched junction bases: 11. The CDR3 is 19 residues long.

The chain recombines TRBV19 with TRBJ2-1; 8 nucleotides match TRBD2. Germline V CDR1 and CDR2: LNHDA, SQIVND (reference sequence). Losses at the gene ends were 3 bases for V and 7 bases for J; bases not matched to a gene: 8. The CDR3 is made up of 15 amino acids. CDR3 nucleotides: TGTGCCAGTAGTATCTACGGGGGGGCCCGGAATGAGCAGTTCTTC. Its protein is CASSIYGGARNEQFF.

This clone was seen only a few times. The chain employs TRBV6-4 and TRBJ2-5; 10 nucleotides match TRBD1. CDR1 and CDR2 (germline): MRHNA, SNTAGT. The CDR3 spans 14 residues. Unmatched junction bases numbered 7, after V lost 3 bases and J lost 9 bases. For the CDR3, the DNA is TGTGCCAGCAGTGAACCGACAGGGGGCCATGCCCAGTACTTC. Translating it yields CASSEPTGGHAQYF.

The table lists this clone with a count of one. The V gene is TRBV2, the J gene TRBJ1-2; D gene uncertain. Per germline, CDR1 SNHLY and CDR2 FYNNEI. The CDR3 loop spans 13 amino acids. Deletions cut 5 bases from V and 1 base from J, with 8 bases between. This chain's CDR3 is CASSNQYNYGYTF. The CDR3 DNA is TGTGCCAGCAGTAATCAGTATAACTATGGCTACACCTTC.

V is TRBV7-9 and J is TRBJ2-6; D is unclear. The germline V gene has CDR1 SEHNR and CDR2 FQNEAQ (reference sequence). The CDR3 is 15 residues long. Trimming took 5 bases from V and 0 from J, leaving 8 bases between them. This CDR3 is CASSEHFSGANVLTF. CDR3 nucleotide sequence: TGTGCCAGCAGCGAACACTTCTCTGGGGCCAACGTCCTGACTTTC.

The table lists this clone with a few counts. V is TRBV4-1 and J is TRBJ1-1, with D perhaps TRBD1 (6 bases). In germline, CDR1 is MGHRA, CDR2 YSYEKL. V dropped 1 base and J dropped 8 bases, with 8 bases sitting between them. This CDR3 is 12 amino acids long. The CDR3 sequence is CASSQAGTEAFF. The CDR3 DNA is TGCGCCAGCAGCCAAGCCGGGACAGAAGCTTTCTTT.

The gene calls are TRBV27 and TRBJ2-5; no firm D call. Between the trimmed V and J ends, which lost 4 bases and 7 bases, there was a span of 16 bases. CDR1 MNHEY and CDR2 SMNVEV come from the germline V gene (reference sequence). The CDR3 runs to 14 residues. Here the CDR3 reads CASSSQVGLGTQYF. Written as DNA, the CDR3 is TGTGCCAGCAGTTCCCAGGTGGGTCTTGGGACCCAGTACTTC.

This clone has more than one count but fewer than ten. The CDR3 sequence: CASSLGPINTGELFF. DNA of the CDR3: TGCGCCAGCAGCTTAGGACCGATCAACACCGGGGAGCTGTTTTTT. V and J are TRBV5-1 and TRBJ2-2; D uncertain. CDR1 and CDR2 from the germline V gene are SGHRS and YFSETQ. The CDR3 length is 15 residues. Trimming left V 2 bases short and J 2 bases short, with 10 bases between. Together with reference TRBV5-1 and TRBJ2-2, the CDR3 gives the full variable domain: KAGVTQTPRYLIKTRGQQVTLSCSPISGHRSVSWYQQTPGQGLQFLFEYFSETQRNKGNFPGRFSGRQFSNSRSEMNVSTLELGDSALYLCASSLGPINTGELFFGEGSRLTVL.

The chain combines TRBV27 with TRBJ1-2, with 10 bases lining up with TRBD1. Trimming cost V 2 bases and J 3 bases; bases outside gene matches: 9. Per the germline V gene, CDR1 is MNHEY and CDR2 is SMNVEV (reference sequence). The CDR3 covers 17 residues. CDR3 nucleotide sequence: TGTGCCAGCAGTTTAACCCGGGGACAGGGGAGGTACTATGGCTACACCTTC. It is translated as CASSLTRGQGRYYGYTF.

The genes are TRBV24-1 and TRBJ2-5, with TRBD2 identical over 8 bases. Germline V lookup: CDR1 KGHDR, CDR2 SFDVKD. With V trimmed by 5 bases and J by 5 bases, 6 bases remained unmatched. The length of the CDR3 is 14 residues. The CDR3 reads CATSASSGAETQYF. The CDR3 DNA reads TGTGCCACCAGTGCAAGTAGCGGGGCTGAGACCCAGTACTTC.